These 20 T cell receptor beta chains were all obtained from the same sample, sequenced in a study of shared clonotypes between healthy human individuals. Naive CD8 cells were CD45RO-negative, positively selected for CCR7, excluding terminally differentiated effector memory CD45RA+ cells. Profiling relied on immunoSEQ multiplex PCR, and the TCRdb table lists in-frame clones only, not all of them. The repertoire holds fewer than 1 million clones, with 96% as singletons. The sample taken for sequencing was naive CD8+ T cells sorted from blood. The receptors stem from a man aged 25 to 40 in good health.

The chain joins TRBV28 to TRBJ2-5; D is ambiguous. CDR1 MDHEN and CDR2 SYDVKM come from the germline V gene. The CDR3 spans 13 residues. V was trimmed by 7 bases and J by 1 base, leaving 10 bases between them. The CDR3 here is CASTLGIQETQYF. CDR3 nucleotide sequence: TGTGCCAGCACGCTAGGAATCCAAGAGACCCAGTACTTC.

The gene calls are TRBV2 and TRBJ2-7, with D possibly matching TRBD1 (6 bases). In germline, CDR1 is SNHLY, CDR2 FYNNEI. This CDR3 spans 13 amino acids. Trimming removed 6 bases at V and 7 bases at J, with 16 bases between. CDR3: CASRDRRVWEQYF. Written as DNA, the CDR3 is TGTGCCAGCAGGGACAGACGAGTCTGGGAGCAGTACTTC.

The DNA of the CDR3 is TGTGCCAGCAGCCTCCTTAGCGGGGTATTCTCCTACGAGCAGTACTTC. As protein: CASSLLSGVFSYEQYF. This rearrangement joins TRBV28 to TRBJ2-7; 8 bases map to TRBD2. The germline gives CDR1 MDHEN, CDR2 SYDVKM. The CDR3 consists of 16 residues. V lost 6 bases, J lost 0 bases, and 10 bases stayed unmatched.

This sequence joins TRBV27 and TRBJ2-1; TRBD2 aligns across 12 bases. Germline CDR1 is MNHEY and CDR2 is SMNVEV (reference sequence). The CDR3 runs 17 residues. With V trimmed by 1 base and J by 8 bases, 9 bases remained unmatched. The CDR3 region is CASSLWRASGRGDEQFF. In nucleotides, the CDR3 is TGTGCCAGCAGTTTATGGCGGGCTAGCGGGAGGGGAGATGAGCAGTTCTTC.

About this clone itself: Distinct nucleotide sequences in the sample also encode this CDR3. V and J are TRBV5-4 and TRBJ2-7; D is undetermined. This CDR3 comprises 12 residues. Between the trimmed V and J ends, which lost 0 bases and 5 bases, there was a span of 6 bases. Germline V gene sequence: CDR1 SGHNT, CDR2 YYREEE (reference sequence). CDR3 residues: CASSLDRNEQYF. CDR3 DNA sequence: TGTGCCAGCAGCTTGGACAGAAACGAGCAGTACTTC.

This clone has a single count. Mismatch with germline at one junction end may stem from a read error. The rearrangement uses TRBV27 and TRBJ2-7; D might be TRBD1 (5 bases). CDR1 and CDR2 (germline): MNHEY, SMNVEV (reference sequence). The CDR3 is made up of 13 amino acids. For the CDR3, the DNA is TGTGCCAGCAGTTTGGTTGATGGGGCCAGGAATCAATTC. It is translated as CASSLVDGARNQF.

This rearrangement joins TRBV15 to TRBJ2-7; TRBD2 matches 7 bases. The CDR3 has 15 amino acids. Per the germline V gene, CDR1 is LNHNV and CDR2 is YYDKDF (reference sequence). Unmatched junction bases numbered 8, after V lost 0 bases and J lost 6 bases. CDR3 protein: CATSRDWGEGREQYF. The CDR3 nucleotides read TGTGCCACCAGCAGAGATTGGGGGGAGGGCCGCGAGCAGTACTTC.

The V call is TRBV14, the J call TRBJ1-1; a possible D gene is TRBD1 (6 bases). V was cut by 0 bases and J by 1 base, with 6 bases left in between. The CDR3 is made up of 14 amino acids. Germline loops: CDR1 SGHDN, CDR2 FVKESK. CDR3 loop: CASSQEDRNTEAFF. The DNA of the CDR3 is TGTGCCAGCAGCCAAGAGGACAGGAACACTGAAGCTTTCTTT. The variable domain in full, completed from reference TRBV14 and TRBJ1-1, reads EAGVTQFPSHSVIEKGQTVTLRCDPISGHDNLYWYRRVMGKEIKFLLHFVKESKQDESGMPNNRFLAERTGGTYSTLKVQPAELEDSGVYFCASSQEDRNTEAFFGQGTRLTVV.

The genes are TRBV5-6 and TRBJ2-7; 7 nucleotides agree with TRBD2. This CDR3 is built from 15 residues. In germline, CDR1 is SGHDT, CDR2 YYEEEE. Trimming cost V 4 bases and J 3 bases; bases outside gene matches: 10. This CDR3 is CASSNPGLADYEQYF. The CDR3 DNA reads TGTGCCAGCAGCAACCCGGGCCTAGCGGACTACGAGCAGTACTTC.

J is TRBJ2-3 and V is TRBV5-1, with D perhaps matching TRBD2 (5 bases). The CDR3 runs 15 residues. Trimming took 0 bases from V and 5 from J, leaving 13 bases between them. CDR1 is SGHRS and CDR2 is YFSETQ in the germline V gene. CDR3 DNA: TGCGCCAGCAGCTTGGAAGGGCAGAGGGTAGATACGCAGTATTTT. Its translation is CASSLEGQRVDTQYF.

On this clone itself: A much more abundant neighbour one base away suggests this may be a read error. The J gene is TRBJ2-7, the V gene TRBV27; weak D call: TRBD1 (7 bases). There are 13 residues in the CDR3. Trimming shortened V by 8 bases and J by 0 bases, and 11 bases separated the two germline ends. Germline V gene data show CDR1 as MNHEY and CDR2 as SMNVEV (reference sequence). CDR3 bases: TGTGCCAGCGGCGGGACAGACTCCTACGAGCAGTACTTC. Its protein is CASGGTDSYEQYF.

The V call is TRBV14, the J call TRBJ2-7; no clear D. From germline, CDR1 is SGHDN and CDR2 FVKESK. This CDR3 has 14 amino acids. With 0 bases removed from V and 0 bases from J, the gap between germline ends came to 6 bases. CDR3: CASSQENDSYEQYF. The CDR3, as DNA: TGTGCCAGCAGCCAAGAAAACGACTCCTACGAGCAGTACTTC.

CDR3 nucleotide sequence: TGTGCCACCAGCAGAGATCCGGGGACAGTTTATAGCAATCAGCCCCAGCATTTT. It specifies CATSRDPGTVYSNQPQHF. The V gene is TRBV15, the J gene TRBJ1-5; 7 bases map to TRBD1. J was trimmed by 0 bases and V by 0 bases; bases with no gene match: 8. CDR1 LNHNV and CDR2 YYDKDF come from the germline V gene (reference sequence). The CDR3 extends over 18 amino acids.

The gene calls are TRBV5-1 and TRBJ2-3, with 10 bases lining up with TRBD2. The CDR3 sequence is 16 residues long. J gave up 6 bases and V 4 bases, and 11 bases lay outside the gene matches. Germline V gives CDR1 SGHRS, CDR2 YFSETQ. The CDR3 nucleotides are TGCGCCAGCAGCCTTACTAGCGGGACCCCCGAGGATACGCAGTATTTT. Translated, it gives CASSLTSGTPEDTQYF.

The V call is TRBV10-2, the J call TRBJ1-6, with D unresolved. The CDR3 has 16 residues. Germline loops: CDR1 WSHSY, CDR2 SAAADI. V lost 0 bases, J lost 0 bases, and 6 bases lay in between. DNA for the CDR3: TGCGCCAGCAGTGAGTCGGCGTCCTCCTATAATTCACCCCTCCACTTT. This codes for CASSESASSYNSPLHF.

The gene calls are TRBV2 and TRBJ2-1, with 7 bases matching TRBD2. V lost 6 bases to trimming and J lost 1 base; unmatched junction nucleotides: 6. Germline CDR1 and CDR2: SNHLY and FYNNEI. The CDR3 loop spans 15 amino acids. CDR3 loop: CASSPGEGSYNEQFF. DNA of the CDR3: TGTGCCAGCAGCCCCGGGGAGGGATCCTACAATGAGCAGTTCTTC.

The chain recombines TRBV27 with TRBJ2-7; D may be TRBD1 (5 bases). The CDR3 has 14 amino acids. Per germline, CDR1 MNHEY and CDR2 SMNVEV (reference sequence). The V end lost 2 bases, the J end lost 3 bases, and 11 bases lay between the germline ends. CDR3 region: CASSLVDTLYEQYF. The CDR3 nucleotides read TGTGCCAGCAGTTTAGTGGACACCCTCTACGAGCAGTACTTC.

The chain joins TRBV4-1 to TRBJ2-1; D perhaps matches TRBD1 (5 bases). Trimming removed 7 bases from V and 5 bases from J, with 12 bases in between. This CDR3 has 13 amino acids. Germline-derived CDR1 and CDR2 are MGHRA and YSYEKL. The DNA for the CDR3 is TGCGCCAGCACGTCAGGGATGAACAATGAGCAGTTCTTC. It encodes CASTSGMNNEQFF.

This clone was found once. This chain joins TRBV10-3 and TRBJ1-1; 8 bases align to TRBD1. CDR1 is ENHRY, CDR2 SYGVKD, per germline. The CDR3 runs to 15 residues. V was clipped by 2 bases and J by 2 bases; unmatched bases: 4. CDR3 amino acids: CAISEPQGANTEAFF. As DNA, the CDR3 is TGTGCCATCAGTGAGCCCCAGGGGGCTAACACTGAAGCTTTCTTT.

This clone was detected only once. V and J are TRBV5-5 and TRBJ2-7, with 10 bases identical to TRBD1. V lost 5 bases to trimming and J lost 4 bases; unmatched junction nucleotides: 6. Per germline, CDR1 SGHKS and CDR2 YYEKEE (reference sequence). This CDR3 contains 14 residues. CDR3 amino acids: CASRADRGMYEQYF. CDR3 bases: TGTGCCAGCAGGGCGGACAGGGGGATGTACGAGCAGTACTTC.